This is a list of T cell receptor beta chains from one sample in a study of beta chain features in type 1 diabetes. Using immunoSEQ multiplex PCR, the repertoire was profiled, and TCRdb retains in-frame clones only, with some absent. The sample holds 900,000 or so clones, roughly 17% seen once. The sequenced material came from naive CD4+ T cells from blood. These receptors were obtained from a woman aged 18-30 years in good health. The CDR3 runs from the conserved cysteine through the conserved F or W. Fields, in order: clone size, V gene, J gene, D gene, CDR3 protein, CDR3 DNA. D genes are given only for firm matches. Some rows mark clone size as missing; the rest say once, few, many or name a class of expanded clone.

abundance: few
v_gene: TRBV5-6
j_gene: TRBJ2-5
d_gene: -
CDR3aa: CASSFAGAGGKTQYF
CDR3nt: TGTGCCAGCAGCTTCGCCGGGGCCGGGGGTAAGACCCAGTACTTC

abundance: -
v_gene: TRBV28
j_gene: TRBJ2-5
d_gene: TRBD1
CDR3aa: CASSPTGTGERGTQYF
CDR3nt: TGTGCCAGCAGCCCTACCGGGACAGGAGAAAGAGGGACCCAGTACTTC

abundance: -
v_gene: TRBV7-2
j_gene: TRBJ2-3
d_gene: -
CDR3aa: CASSLVGDSQDTQYF
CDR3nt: TGTGCCAGCAGCTTAGTGGGAGACAGTCAAGATACGCAGTATTTT

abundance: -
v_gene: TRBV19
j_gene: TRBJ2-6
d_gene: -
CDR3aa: CASMDGLNSGANVLTF
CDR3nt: TGTGCCAGCATGGACGGTCTGAACTCTGGGGCCAACGTCCTGACTTTC

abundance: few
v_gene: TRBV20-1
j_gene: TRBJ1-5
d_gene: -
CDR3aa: CSASESQPQHF
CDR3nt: TGCAGTGCTAGTGAATCTCAGCCCCAGCATTTT

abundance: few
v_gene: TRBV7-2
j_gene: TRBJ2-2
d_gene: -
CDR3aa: CASSLEGGWSSYGELFF
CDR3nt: TGTGCCAGCAGCTTAGAGGGGGGTTGGAGTTCTTACGGGGAGCTGTTTTTT

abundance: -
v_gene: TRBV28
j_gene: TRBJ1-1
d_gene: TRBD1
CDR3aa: CASSLPSGQAQGTEAFF
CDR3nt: TGTGCCAGCAGTTTACCCTCGGGACAGGCTCAGGGCACTGAAGCTTTCTTT

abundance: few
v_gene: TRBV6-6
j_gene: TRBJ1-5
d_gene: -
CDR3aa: CASSTQGYQPQHF
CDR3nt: TGTGCCAGCAGTACACAGGGTTATCAGCCCCAGCATTTT

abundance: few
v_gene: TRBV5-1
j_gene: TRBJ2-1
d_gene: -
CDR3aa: CASSLDRGESEQFF
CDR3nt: TGCGCCAGCAGCTTGGACAGAGGGGAATCTGAGCAGTTCTTC

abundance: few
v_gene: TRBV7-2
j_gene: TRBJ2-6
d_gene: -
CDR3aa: CASSRLGSGANVLTF
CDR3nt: TGTGCCAGCAGCCGTCTGGGCTCTGGGGCCAACGTCCTGACTTTC

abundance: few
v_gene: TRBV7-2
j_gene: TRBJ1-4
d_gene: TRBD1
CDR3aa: CASSFGQGIRELFF
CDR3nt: TGTGCCAGCAGCTTTGGACAGGGTATTCGGGAACTGTTTTTT

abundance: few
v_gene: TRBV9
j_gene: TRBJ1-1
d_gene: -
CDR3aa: CASSVDSENTEAFF
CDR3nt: TGTGCCAGCAGCGTAGATTCAGAGAACACTGAAGCTTTCTTT

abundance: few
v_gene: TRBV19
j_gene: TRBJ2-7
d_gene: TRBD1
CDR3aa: CASSITPGQRYEQYF
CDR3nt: TGTGCCAGTAGTATCACCCCGGGACAGAGGTACGAGCAGTACTTC

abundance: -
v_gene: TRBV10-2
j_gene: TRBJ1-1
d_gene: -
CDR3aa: CASSPTGGGGDTEAFF
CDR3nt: TGCGCCAGCAGCCCCACGGGGGGCGGGGGTGACACTGAAGCTTTCTTT

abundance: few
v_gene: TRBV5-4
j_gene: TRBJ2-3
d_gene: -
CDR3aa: CASSPRGGVTDTQYF
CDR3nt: TGTGCCAGCAGCCCAAGGGGGGGCGTAACAGATACGCAGTATTTT

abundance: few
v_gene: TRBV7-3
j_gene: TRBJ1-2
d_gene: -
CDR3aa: CASSLNPANYGYTF
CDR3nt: TGTGCCAGCAGCTTAAATCCAGCAAACTATGGCTACACCTTC

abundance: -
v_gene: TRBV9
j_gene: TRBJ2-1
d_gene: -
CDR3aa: CASSVAEGARYNEQFF
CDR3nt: TGTGCCAGCAGCGTAGCGGAGGGGGCCAGGTACAATGAGCAGTTCTTC

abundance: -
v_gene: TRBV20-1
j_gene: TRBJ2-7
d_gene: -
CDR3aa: CSGHGPHEQYF
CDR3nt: TGCAGTGGTCACGGGCCCCACGAGCAGTACTTC

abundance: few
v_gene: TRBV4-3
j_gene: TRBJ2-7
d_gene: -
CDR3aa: CASSQEGPRQASYEQYF
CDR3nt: TGCGCCAGCAGCCAAGAAGGACCGCGACAGGCCTCCTACGAGCAGTACTTC

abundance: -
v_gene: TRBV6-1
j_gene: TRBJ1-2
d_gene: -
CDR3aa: CASSEAKDGYTF
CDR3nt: TGTGCCAGCAGTGAAGCCAAGGATGGCTACACCTTC

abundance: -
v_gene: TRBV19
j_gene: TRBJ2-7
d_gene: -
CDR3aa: CASSISGSRMSYEQYF
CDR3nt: TGTGCCAGTAGTATTAGCGGCAGCCGTATGTCCTACGAGCAGTACTTC

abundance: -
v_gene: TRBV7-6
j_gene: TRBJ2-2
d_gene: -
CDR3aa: CASSLEGGTGELFF
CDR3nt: TGTGCCAGCAGCTTGGAGGGGGGCACCGGGGAGCTGTTTTTT

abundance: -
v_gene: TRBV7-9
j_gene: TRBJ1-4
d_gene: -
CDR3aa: CASSFVGTSDEKLFF
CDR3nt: TGTGCCAGCAGCTTTGTAGGGACTAGTGATGAAAAACTGTTTTTT

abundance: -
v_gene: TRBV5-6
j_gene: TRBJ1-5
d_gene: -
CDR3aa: CASSFYTSNQPQHF
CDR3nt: TGTGCCAGCAGCTTCTATACTAGCAATCAGCCCCAGCATTTT

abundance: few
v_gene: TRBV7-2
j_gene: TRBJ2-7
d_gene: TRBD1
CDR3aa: CASRPGTASYEQYF
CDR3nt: TGTGCCAGCAGGCCGGGGACAGCATCCTACGAGCAGTACTTC

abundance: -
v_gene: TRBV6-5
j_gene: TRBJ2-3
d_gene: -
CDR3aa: CASSARLGSTDTQYF
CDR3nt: TGTGCCAGCAGTGCGAGACTGGGTAGCACAGATACGCAGTATTTT

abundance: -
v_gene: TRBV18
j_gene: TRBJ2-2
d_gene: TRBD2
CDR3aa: CASSPLAGTGELFF
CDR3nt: TGTGCCAGCTCACCTTTAGCGGGAACCGGGGAGCTGTTTTTT

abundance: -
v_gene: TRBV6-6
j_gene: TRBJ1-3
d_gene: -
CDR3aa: CASSTKSSGNTIYF
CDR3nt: TGTGCCAGCAGTACTAAAAGTTCTGGAAACACCATATATTTT

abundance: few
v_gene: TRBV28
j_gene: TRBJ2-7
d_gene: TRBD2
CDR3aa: CASRGRVSSLYEQYF
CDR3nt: TGTGCCAGCAGAGGGAGGGTATCGTCCCTTTACGAGCAGTACTTC

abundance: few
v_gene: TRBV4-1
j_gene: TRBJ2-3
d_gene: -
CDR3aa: CASRGYATDTQYF
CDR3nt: TGCGCCAGCAGGGGGTATGCAACGGATACGCAGTATTTT

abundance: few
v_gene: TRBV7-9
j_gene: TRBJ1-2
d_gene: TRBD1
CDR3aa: CASSLGGPGTGTYGYTF
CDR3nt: TGTGCCAGCAGCTTAGGGGGCCCCGGGACAGGGACTTATGGCTACACCTTC

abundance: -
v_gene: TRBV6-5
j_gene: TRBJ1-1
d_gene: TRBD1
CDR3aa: CASSLQGQGRTEAFF
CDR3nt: TGTGCCAGCAGTTTACAAGGACAGGGTCGCACTGAAGCTTTCTTT

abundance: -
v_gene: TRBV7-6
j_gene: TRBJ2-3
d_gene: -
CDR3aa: CASSFGPVSTDTQYF
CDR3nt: TGTGCCAGCAGCTTCGGGCCAGTCAGCACAGATACGCAGTATTTT

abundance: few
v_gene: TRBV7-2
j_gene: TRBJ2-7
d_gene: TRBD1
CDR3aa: CASSLNRGFYEQYF
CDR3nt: TGTGCCAGCAGCCTAAACAGGGGGTTCTACGAGCAGTACTTC

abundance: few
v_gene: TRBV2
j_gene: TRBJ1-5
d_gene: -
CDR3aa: CASTGDSNQPQHF
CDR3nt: TGTGCCAGCACAGGTGATAGCAATCAGCCCCAGCATTTT

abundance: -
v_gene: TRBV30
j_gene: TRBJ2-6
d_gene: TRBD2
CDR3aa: CAWTSCPGTSGRNYSGANVLTF
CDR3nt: TGTGCCTGGACCTCCTGCCCCGGGACTAGCGGGAGGAACTACTCTGGGGCCAACGTCCTGACTTTC

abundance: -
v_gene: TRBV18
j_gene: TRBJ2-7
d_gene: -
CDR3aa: CASSPQGPGAYEQYF
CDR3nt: TGTGCCAGCTCACCTCAGGGCCCCGGCGCCTACGAGCAGTACTTC

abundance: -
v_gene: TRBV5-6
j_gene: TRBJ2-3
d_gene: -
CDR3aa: CASSPGYTRERTDTQYF
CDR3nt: TGTGCCAGCAGCCCCGGTTACACCAGGGAACGCACAGATACGCAGTATTTT

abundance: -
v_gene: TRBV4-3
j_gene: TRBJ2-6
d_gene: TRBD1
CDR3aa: CASSHLLPGQDSGANVLTF
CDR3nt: TGCGCCAGCAGCCACCTTTTACCGGGACAGGACTCTGGGGCCAACGTCCTGACTTTC

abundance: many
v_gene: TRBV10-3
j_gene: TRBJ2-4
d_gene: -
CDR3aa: CAISEQIKNIQYF
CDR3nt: TGTGCCATCAGTGAACAGATAAAAAACATTCAGTACTTC

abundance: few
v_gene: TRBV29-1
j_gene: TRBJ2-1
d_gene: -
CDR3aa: CSASSSRNEQFF
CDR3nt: TGCAGCGCCTCATCTAGTCGTAATGAGCAGTTCTTC

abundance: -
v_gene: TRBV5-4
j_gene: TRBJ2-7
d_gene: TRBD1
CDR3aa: CASSLNPGTGGYEQYF
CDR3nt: TGTGCCAGCAGCTTAAATCCCGGGACAGGGGGCTACGAGCAGTACTTC

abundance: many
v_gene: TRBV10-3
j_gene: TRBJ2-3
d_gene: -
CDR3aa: CAISESIGSGADTQYF
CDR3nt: TGTGCCATCAGTGAGTCGATCGGGAGCGGTGCAGATACGCAGTATTTT

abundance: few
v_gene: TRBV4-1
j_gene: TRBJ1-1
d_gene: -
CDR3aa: CASSQVEGQLSPEAFF
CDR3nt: TGCGCCAGCAGCCAAGTGGAGGGACAACTTAGCCCTGAAGCTTTCTTT

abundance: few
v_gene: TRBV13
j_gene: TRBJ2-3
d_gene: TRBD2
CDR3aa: CASSLGRGRGPIDTQYF
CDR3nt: TGTGCCAGCAGCTTAGGCCGTGGGAGGGGCCCTATAGATACGCAGTATTTT